This TCR beta chain was recovered during a study of regulatory T cells in long-lasting Graves disease. Study-wide background: A definition of persistent Graves' disease required over 5 years of antithyroid drugs plus positive TSH receptor antibodies.

This clonotype was counted many times. The antigen remains unidentified. General study points: Limited sample numbers may have lowered accuracy.

The CDR3 has 14 residues. The germline V gene encodes CDR1 MDHEN and CDR2 SYDVKM. The V gene lost 8 bases and the J gene lost 2 bases, with 15 bases spanning the gap. Time point defined: persistent/refractory GD, antithyroid drugs over 5 years with positive TRAb. PBMC-derived RNA was used for the TCR library. Graves' disease diagnoses followed American Thyroid Association guidelines. HTBI primers from iRepertoire and Arm-PCR of CDR3 regions yielded the TCR beta libraries. Each CDR3 protein is one row after TCRdb ran MiXCR on the multiplex PCR reads. The repertoire holds about 470,000 distinct CDR3 sequences, 20% to 25% seen once, with over 6% in the top ten.

This specimen consisted of peripheral blood mononuclear cells (PBMCs), obtained when the disease was refractory, from a patient treated with antithyroid drugs. The chain joins TRBV28 to TRBJ2-5; the D gene is possibly TRBD2 (5 bases). This receptor was obtained from a female donor with Graves disease. The CDR3 sequence: CASRRGNLQETQYF. CDR3 DNA: TGTGCCAGCCGACGGGGTAACCTTCAAGAGACCCAGTACTTC.